A selection of T cell receptor beta chains follows, all from one sample in a study of shared clonotypes between healthy human individuals. Some clones are missing from TCRdb's copy, which holds only in-frame ones; the method was immunoSEQ multiplex PCR. The sample lists about 990,000 clones; around three quarters were seen once. The specimen was memory CD4+ T cells from PBMCs. These TCRs come from a man younger than 35 in good health. Some clones in this sample may be carry-over from other donors' samples. CDR3s include the opening cysteine and the closing phenylalanine or tryptophan. The order of the fields is J gene, V gene, CDR3 length, CDR3 protein.

>TRBJ1-1|TRBV19|13
CASSRDRDSEAFF
>TRBJ2-5|TRBV6-1|15
CASRPPGQGQETQYF
>TRBJ2-7|TRBV5-3|18
CARSLVLGEQTKAYEQYF
>TRBJ1-1|TRBV11-2|14
CASSSAILNTEAFF
>TRBJ1-2|TRBV30|15
CAWERDRAGGYGYTF
>TRBJ2-2|TRBV5-4|18
CASSLRVASGSGTGELFF
>TRBJ1-3|TRBV6-1|16
CASSEGQPYSGNTIYF
>TRBJ1-4|TRBV4-2|15
CASSQDRSANEKLFF
>TRBJ1-1|TRBV6-5|15
CASRSAERGNAEAFF
>TRBJ2-2|TRBV2|15
CASSGAGWGTGELFF
>TRBJ2-5|TRBV4-1|16
CASSQVLQKNQETQYF
>TRBJ1-2|TRBV30|14
CAWSATGGPYGYTF
>TRBJ2-7|TRBV4-1|17
CASSRRLKGAGHYEQYF
>TRBJ2-1|TRBV2|12
CASSEEGGEQFF
>TRBJ1-5|TRBV7-9|12
CASSLQNQPQHF
>TRBJ2-5|TRBV9|14
CASSVGTAQETQYF
>TRBJ1-4|TRBV9|18
CASSPRRDTAHTNEKLFF
>TRBJ2-3|TRBV11-2|16
CASRGLAGGRGDTQYF
>TRBJ1-2|TRBV19|13
CASSRTGPYGYTF
>TRBJ2-7|TRBV7-3|15
CASSWTSGGSYEQYF
>TRBJ2-3|TRBV10-3|16
CAIRPGLAGTTDTQYF
>TRBJ2-7|TRBV5-4|13
CASRGRDDSEQYF
>TRBJ1-2|TRBV12-5|13
CASGLNRGLGYTF
>TRBJ2-3|TRBV19|11
CASRNTDAQYF